This T cell receptor beta chain is from a study of cytomegalovirus exposure and HLA in healthy donors (dated by TCRdb to the late 2010s). About the investigation overall: An earlier analysis of approximately 550 of the donors reported about 290 Gb of sequence data and 117 million unique TCR beta sequences from about 180 million T cells. Rather than drawing on any new phenotypic data, the later analysis identified candidate immune exposures from TCR beta sequences and the way those sequences occurred across donors. A later analysis re-analyzed previously published TCR beta repertoires from roughly 690 donors and added high-resolution HLA genotyping to study TCR occurrence patterns. An earlier analysis of approximately 500 of the donors applied high-throughput TCR beta sequencing to assess whether each TCR beta V gene segment acted as functional or pseudogenic. Because of strong linkage in the cohort, five DR-DQ haplotypes were treated as single units for association and clustering. The number of typed donors differed by locus: roughly 629-630 for A, B, C, DRB1 and DQB1; some 500 for DQA1; 600 to 610 for DPA1; and some 430 for DPB1. Along with the approximately 620-subject first cohort, a separate validation cohort of 120 different subjects was used. An early release that covered around 590 HLA-typed donors contained 250 to 350 gigabases of sequencing data and around 80 million unique TCR sequences. Using immunosequencing, the study profiled T cell repertoires from 550 to 750 subjects and related those repertoires to cytomegalovirus serostatus. The study aimed to test whether signatures of past pathogen exposure could be identified by cataloging public T cell receptors. Genome-wide SNP genotypes for about 60% of the roughly 670 donors were used in a later genetic analysis, which treated that subset as a discovery cohort. Donor age, sex, ethnicity and CMV serostatus were compiled together with the repertoire data. HLA typing covered class I and class II loci at four-digit resolution. All discovery cohort repertoires had been generated using a single sequencing platform. Among the approximately 400 genotyped donors, more than 70% belonged to the genetic ancestry cluster associated with self-reported Caucasian donors. To predict cytomegalovirus infection status, the study brought together high-throughput TCR immunosequencing, statistical association of individual TCRs with disease status, and machine learning. On average, 235,054 unique TCR beta nucleotide sequences were sequenced per donor among 350 to 400 genotyped donors of the cohort, with roughly a sixth of those sequences being non-productive.

Receptors were amplified or captured by the immunoSEQ multiplex PCR assay. For the multiplex PCR, a mixture combining 60 forward primers for TCR Vbeta segments and 13 reverse primers for TCR Jbeta segments was used. The CDR3 region of rearranged TCR beta genes was amplified from genomic DNA by a multiplex PCR assay. The Illumina HiSeq System was used to sequence the amplified TCR beta libraries as 87-base-pair reads. The authors' pipeline ran thus. A later analysis counted some 74 million unique TCR beta chains across the 666 repertoires, and roughly 10 million of these chains were shared by at least two donors. Raw reads were error-corrected and collapsed into unique sequences by a nearest-neighbor algorithm in which closely related sequences were merged to remove PCR and sequencing errors. CDR3 sequences were aligned to IMGT reference sequences to assign V, D and J gene segments. For a sequence to be retained, a match of at least six nucleotides to both a V gene segment and a J gene segment was required. Rearrangements were classified as productive when the CDR3 lacked stop codons and remained in frame with V and J, and all other rearrangements were classified as non-productive. CDR3 was defined by IMGT convention, running from the second conserved V-encoded cysteine to the conserved J-encoded phenylalanine. In an earlier analysis of around 600 of the donors, sequences lacking an unambiguous match to a single V gene segment were excluded. In an earlier analysis of several hundred of the donors, V segments were called functional above 56.7% productive rearrangements and were called segregating when the between-donor standard deviation exceeded 5%. A statistical classification framework was built to diagnose cytomegalovirus status from the catalog of TCR beta chain sequences. In a later analysis, TCR nucleotide sequences were compared against IMGT/GENE-DB human TR gene sequences so that V and J genes could be assigned. Using the TCRdist pipeline, a later analysis assigned CDR3 sequences along with most-parsimonious VDJ recombination scenarios. In a later analysis, every TCR beta chain was defined by the combination of its CDR3 amino acid sequence and its V-gene family, and reads without a unique V-gene family were dropped. As a way to deal with suspected cross-contamination and a sequencing artifact, a later analysis dropped 450 to 600 nucleotide sequences that were highly shared and had low generation probability. In a later analysis, a clonal expansion index was calculated for each public chain from normalized within-repertoire ranks of inferred template counts. A later analysis computed generation probabilities with a VDJ recombination model fitted to out-of-frame rearrangements, and checked the results against IGoR. Hypergeometric tests were used in a later analysis to score TCR-TCR, TCR-HLA and TCR-CMV co-occurrence, with a repertoire-size bias correction applied to the TCR pairs. In a later analysis, false discovery rates were estimated by permuting HLA or CMV assignments 20 times. In a later analysis, co-occurring TCRs were grouped with DBSCAN, and TCRdist sequence similarity was added when clustering was performed within HLA-allele-positive subsets. Co-occurrence clustering excluded repertoires with fewer than 30,000 or more than 120,000 public chains, plus five with anomalous nucleotide sharing. Entries here come from immuneACCESS through TCRdb and include only in-frame sequences with V and J called. Some clones fail to appear in such tables; in the studies checked, an unresolved V gene covers under half of the shortfall, and the cause of the remainder is unknown. V, J and clone size were drawn from that table, and D and trimming were deduced from the DNA. The sample table lists 100,000 to 150,000 clones, around three quarters of them with a count of one. The ten largest clones capture 1.5% to 2.5% of the sample.

Notes on this clone: This receptor's antigen is unknown. It has no much larger one-base neighbor in the sample; base qualities were not kept.

The cohort consisted of hundreds of healthy bone marrow donors. At the time of sampling, every cohort member was nominally healthy, though immune exposures that went unrecorded were likely present. The donor tested CMV seronegative, placing the donor among the 350 to 400 seronegative members of the cohort. A peripheral blood sample was provided by each donor, and peripheral blood mononuclear cells were used for TCR beta sequencing. Genomic DNA extraction from the blood cell samples was performed with the Qiagen DNeasy Blood Extraction Kit. V is clipped by 2 bases and J by 4 bases, and the sequence between their germline boundaries is 9 bases long. The cysteine opens and the phenylalanine closes a CDR3 of 15 amino acids. The CDR3 DNA has 45 bases and is translated from base 1. CDR1 MNHEY and CDR2 SVGAGI are derived from the germline V gene. The paper's findings and limits, for the study overall: For the cohort, immune exposure information was limited to CMV serostatus. According to the authors, the approach could potentially be generalized to other disease states and immunological phenotypes. A total of some 180 TCR beta chains were listed by the study as associated with cytomegalovirus. Most TCR sequences were seen in very few donors, while some public TCRs were found in many individuals. Strong co-occurrence of HLA alleles, especially DR and DQ, made assigning TCR associations to individual alleles difficult. In a later analysis, about 16,000 TCR beta sequences were associated with specific HLA alleles at a false discovery rate of 0.05. Because counts were too low, roughly 18 rarely observed V segments, including chromosome 9 orphons, were left out of the earlier analysis of approximately 500 of the donors. In a later analysis, most CMV-associated TCR beta chains were found to appear HLA-restricted, with HLA associations seemingly driven largely by CMV exposure. An earlier analysis of approximately 540 of the donors showed that most TCR beta V segments appeared in productive rearrangements either about 90% or about 30% of the time, which broadly matched IMGT annotations. Linkage disequilibrium might explain the correlated functional status among segregating V segments, but an unknown experimental factor could not be excluded. Cytomegalovirus status was reported to be diagnosed by the classifier with high specificity and sensitivity in both the original and validation cohorts. Compared with equally common non-associated chains, HLA-associated TCR beta chains in a later analysis were more clonally expanded and had lower generation probabilities. Only TCR beta chains were sequenced in this cohort, and the absence of alpha or paired-chain data limited detectable features. The presence/absence analyses assumed that sequencing depth was roughly uniform across donors, and that assumption may not be true. Because some donors lacked HLA typing at each locus, the association tests relied only on the typed subset. A later genetic analysis associated a missense DCLRE1C variant with V-gene and J-gene trimming of TCR beta chains, and an independent cohort replicated the association. Compared with the roughly 710-donor mean, donors in an Asian-associated ancestry cluster had fewer N-insertions in productive TCRs, according to a later genetic analysis. A cluster of highly shared sequence variants was judged likely to represent a technical artifact of the sequencing pipeline. A later analysis reported that several top co-occurrence clusters appeared linked to parvovirus B19, influenza, CMV and Epstein-Barr virus. A later analysis found that TCR association rates varied across HLA loci, with DRB1 alleles showing the most associated TCRs and HLA-C alleles the fewest. A further reported finding was that TCR beta sequences accurately predicted the HLA-A and HLA-B alleles for most subjects in the first cohort. In vitro tests confirmed that three of the cytomegalovirus-associated TCR beta chains recognize cytomegalovirus antigens. Because the 87-base-pair reads could not distinguish some IMGT-functional V segments, including TRBV6-2 and TRBV6-3, those segments were excluded.

The rearranged chain carries TRBV6-5 and TRBJ2-6; the D gene cannot be resolved reliably. Input material: PBMCs. This receptor was taken from a man aged 18 to 29 in good health and CMV-seronegative. Read as DNA, the sequence is TGTGCCAGCAGTTACCGAGAACAGGGGGCCAACGTCCTGACTTTC. This gives the protein CASSYREQGANVLTF.